This T cell receptor (beta chain) emerged from a study of shared clonotypes between healthy human individuals. Study-level findings and limits: Estimated richness was generally greater in naive than memory subsets.

On this clone: The target antigen is unknown.

This CDR3 has 15 amino acids. V lost 3 bases and J lost 2; bases outside the gene matches: 8. Germline loops: CDR1 SGHKS, CDR2 YYEKEE (reference sequence). Produced via immunoSEQ multiplex PCR; TCRdb's table is partial and in-frame only. The data show under 2.5 million clones, with less than 95% seen just once and 0.37% held by the top ten. The sequence was collected from a man aged 18 to 30 in good health. Some clones in this sample may be carry-over from other donors' samples. The chain combines TRBV5-5 with TRBJ2-7; 7 positions agree with TRBD2. The sample was naive CD4+ T cells from PBMCs. As for subset: CD45RA+ positively selected. The CDR3 loop is CASSSDGRLTYEQYF. CDR3 nucleotides: TGTGCCAGCAGCTCCGACGGGAGGCTAACCTACGAGCAGTACTTC.